The rows below give T cell receptor beta chains drawn from one sample of a study of blood T cell repertoires in COVID-19. The data were produced by immunoSEQ multiplex PCR, yet TCRdb's version contains in-frame clones alone and is incomplete. This table has 150,000 to 200,000 clones, 79% appearing once. Source material: peripheral blood. These receptors originate from a man aged 60 to 75 with active or convalescent COVID-19. CDR3s include the opening cysteine and the closing phenylalanine or tryptophan. D genes are given only for firm matches. A clone size is listed for some rows: how often the clone was seen (once, few, many), or a class if it is expanded.

size: NA; V: TRBV5-1; D: TRBD1; J: TRBJ2-7; CDR3: CASSSQGIRYEQYF; DNA: TGCGCCAGCAGCTCACAGGGGATTCGGTACGAGCAGTACTTC
size: NA; V: TRBV5-1; D: TRBD2; J: TRBJ2-7; CDR3: CASSLGLAGHEQYF; DNA: TGCGCCAGCAGCTTGGGACTAGCGGGCCACGAGCAGTACTTC
size: few; V: TRBV5-1; D: TRBD2; J: TRBJ2-5; CDR3: CASRISGVETQYF; DNA: TGCGCCAGCAGAATCAGCGGGGTGGAGACCCAGTACTTC
size: NA; V: TRBV29-1; D: TRBD2; J: TRBJ2-5; CDR3: CSARLAQETQYF; DNA: TGCAGCGCGAGACTAGCCCAAGAGACCCAGTACTTC
size: NA; V: TRBV4-1; D: NA; J: TRBJ2-2; CDR3: CASSPLVRREKTGELFF; DNA: TGCGCCAGCAGCCCTCTAGTACGTCGGGAAAAAACCGGGGAGCTGTTTTTT
size: NA; V: TRBV27; D: NA; J: TRBJ2-1; CDR3: CASSYGYNEQFF; DNA: TGTGCCAGCAGTTACGGTTACAATGAGCAGTTCTTC
size: NA; V: TRBV15; D: NA; J: TRBJ1-1; CDR3: CATSRDWQGTEAFF; DNA: TGTGCCACCAGCAGAGATTGGCAGGGCACTGAAGCTTTCTTT
size: NA; V: TRBV4-1; D: TRBD2; J: TRBJ2-2; CDR3: CASSQGHPGLAGGGTGELFF; DNA: TGCGCCAGCAGCCAAGGGCATCCGGGACTAGCGGGAGGGGGTACCGGGGAGCTGTTTTTT
size: few; V: TRBV28; D: NA; J: TRBJ1-2; CDR3: CASRNYGGYTF; DNA: TGTGCCAGCAGAAACTACGGAGGCTACACCTTC
size: once; V: TRBV5-4; D: TRBD2; J: TRBJ2-3; CDR3: CASSGGTSGRTDTQYF; DNA: TGTGCCAGCAGCGGAGGGACTAGCGGGAGGACAGATACGCAGTATTTT
size: NA; V: TRBV11-3; D: TRBD1; J: TRBJ2-7; CDR3: CASSPQGANHEQYF; DNA: TGTGCCAGCAGCCCTCAGGGGGCGAACCACGAGCAGTACTTC
size: NA; V: TRBV18; D: TRBD1; J: TRBJ1-3; CDR3: CASSATQGKAGNTIYF; DNA: TGTGCCAGCTCAGCAACACAGGGGAAGGCTGGAAACACCATATATTTT
size: NA; V: TRBV2; D: NA; J: TRBJ2-1; CDR3: CASTSRRDPNNEQFF; DNA: TGTGCCAGCACCAGCAGGCGGGACCCCAACAATGAGCAGTTCTTC
size: NA; V: TRBV28; D: NA; J: TRBJ2-5; CDR3: CASSTRTAYQETQYF; DNA: TGTGCCAGCAGTACCCGGACAGCGTACCAAGAGACCCAGTACTTC
size: NA; V: TRBV7-2; D: TRBD1; J: TRBJ1-2; CDR3: CASSLRIGQGLTDYGYTF; DNA: TGTGCCAGCAGCCTACGAATCGGACAGGGGCTAACTGACTATGGCTACACCTTC
size: once; V: TRBV2; D: NA; J: TRBJ2-7; CDR3: CASDRSYEQYF; DNA: TGTGCCAGCGACAGATCCTACGAGCAGTACTTC
size: NA; V: TRBV7-9; D: TRBD2; J: TRBJ2-7; CDR3: CASSPVSGRFLYEQYF; DNA: TGTGCCAGCAGCCCCGTGAGCGGGAGGTTTTTATACGAGCAGTACTTC
size: NA; V: TRBV7-3; D: TRBD2; J: TRBJ2-1; CDR3: CASSFPDGLAGAYNEQFF; DNA: TGTGCCAGCAGCTTCCCCGATGGACTAGCGGGAGCCTACAATGAGCAGTTCTTC
size: NA; V: TRBV5-1; D: TRBD2; J: TRBJ2-2; CDR3: CASSPLAGSTVGGELFF; DNA: TGCGCCAGCAGCCCCTTAGCGGGAAGCACAGTCGGGGGGGAGCTGTTTTTT
size: NA; V: TRBV6-2/TRBV6-3; D: NA; J: TRBJ2-1; CDR3: CASSYSTVSREQFF; DNA: TGTGCCAGCAGTTACTCGACAGTTTCAAGAGAGCAGTTCTTC
size: once; V: TRBV3-1/TRBV3-2; D: TRBD2; J: TRBJ2-5; CDR3: CASSPTRTSGGGVTQYF; DNA: TGTGCCAGCAGCCCCACTCGGACTAGCGGGGGAGGGGTGACCCAGTACTTC
size: NA; V: TRBV12-1; D: NA; J: TRBJ1-5; CDR3: CASSPRRPQGRCQPQHF; DNA: TGTGCCAGCAGCCCACGGAGGCCTCAAGGGAGGTGTCAGCCCCAGCATTTT
size: NA; V: TRBV9; D: NA; J: TRBJ2-7; CDR3: CASSEGTGPPSEQYF; DNA: TGTGCCAGCAGCGAGGGAACAGGGCCCCCTTCCGAGCAGTACTTC
size: NA; V: TRBV5-1; D: TRBD2; J: TRBJ2-1; CDR3: CASSLGASGNNEQFF; DNA: TGCGCCAGCAGCTTGGGGGCTAGCGGGAACAATGAGCAGTTCTTC
size: NA; V: TRBV27; D: TRBD1; J: TRBJ2-2; CDR3: CASSSLGKRGQAGELFF; DNA: TGTGCCAGCAGCAGTCTGGGGAAGAGGGGGCAGGCCGGGGAGCTGTTTTTT
size: NA; V: TRBV15; D: TRBD1; J: TRBJ1-4; CDR3: CATSRTGFATNEKLFF; DNA: TGTGCCACCAGCAGGACAGGGTTTGCAACTAATGAAAAACTGTTTTTT
size: NA; V: TRBV7-2; D: NA; J: TRBJ2-1; CDR3: CASSPLTGYNEQFF; DNA: TGTGCCAGCAGCCCCTTGACAGGCTACAATGAGCAGTTCTTC
size: NA; V: TRBV5-4; D: NA; J: TRBJ2-1; CDR3: CASSLVGSVLSYNEQFF; DNA: TGTGCCAGCAGCTTGGTAGGTAGCGTACTCTCCTACAATGAGCAGTTCTTC
size: NA; V: TRBV29-1; D: TRBD1; J: TRBJ1-5; CDR3: CSVSRGRGEPQHF; DNA: TGCAGCGTCAGCAGGGGGCGAGGGGAGCCCCAGCATTTT
size: NA; V: TRBV4-3; D: NA; J: TRBJ2-7; CDR3: CASSQADGNYEQYF; DNA: TGCGCCAGCAGCCAAGCGGACGGGAACTACGAGCAGTACTTC
size: NA; V: TRBV5-8; D: TRBD1; J: TRBJ1-5; CDR3: CASSFGQGGTRPQHF; DNA: TGTGCCAGCAGCTTCGGACAGGGGGGAACTCGTCCCCAGCATTTT
size: NA; V: TRBV3-1/TRBV3-2; D: TRBD2; J: TRBJ2-5; CDR3: CASSRGLAETQYF; DNA: TGTGCCAGCAGCCGAGGACTAGCGGAGACCCAGTACTTC
size: NA; V: TRBV11-2; D: TRBD1; J: TRBJ2-4; CDR3: CASSFRDRGLYIQYF; DNA: TGTGCCAGCAGCTTCCGGGACAGGGGGCTTTACATTCAGTACTTC
size: NA; V: TRBV7-2; D: NA; J: TRBJ1-1; CDR3: CASSLDRKGEAFF; DNA: TGTGCCAGCAGCCTAGACAGGAAGGGTGAAGCTTTCTTT
size: NA; V: TRBV10-3; D: NA; J: TRBJ2-3; CDR3: CAISENPLGTDTQYF; DNA: TGTGCCATCAGTGAGAATCCCCTAGGCACAGATACGCAGTATTTT
size: NA; V: TRBV28; D: NA; J: TRBJ2-2; CDR3: CASRSSELYTGELFF; DNA: TGTGCCAGCAGATCTAGCGAACTGTACACCGGGGAGCTGTTTTTT
size: NA; V: TRBV5-1; D: TRBD1; J: TRBJ2-1; CDR3: CASSLDRQGAGEQFF; DNA: TGCGCCAGCAGCTTGGACCGACAGGGCGCAGGGGAGCAGTTCTTC
size: once; V: TRBV7-9; D: NA; J: TRBJ1-1; CDR3: CASSPQGKRAEAFF; DNA: TGTGCCAGCAGCCCACAGGGTAAGAGAGCTGAAGCTTTCTTT
size: NA; V: TRBV20-1; D: NA; J: TRBJ1-1; CDR3: CSASPGWLEAFF; DNA: TGCAGTGCTAGTCCAGGGTGGCTTGAAGCTTTCTTT
size: NA; V: TRBV3-1/TRBV3-2; D: NA; J: TRBJ2-3; CDR3: CASSLSRSSDTQYF; DNA: TGTGCCAGCAGCCTAAGTCGGAGTTCGGATACGCAGTATTTT
size: NA; V: TRBV4-1; D: TRBD1; J: TRBJ1-5; CDR3: CASSQDKIGQGVAPQHF; DNA: TGCGCCAGCAGCCAAGATAAAATCGGGCAGGGGGTCGCGCCCCAGCATTTT
size: NA; V: TRBV28; D: NA; J: TRBJ1-2; CDR3: CASSLTRGYTF; DNA: TGTGCCAGCAGTTTAACCAGAGGCTACACCTTC
size: NA; V: TRBV24-1; D: TRBD2; J: TRBJ2-1; CDR3: CATTAGLAETNEQFF; DNA: TGTGCCACCACCGCCGGACTAGCGGAGACCAATGAGCAGTTCTTC
size: NA; V: TRBV27; D: NA; J: TRBJ1-1; CDR3: CASSFLPAGGSAFF; DNA: TGTGCCAGCAGTTTCCTCCCCGCGGGGGGGTCGGCTTTCTTT
size: few; V: TRBV25-1; D: TRBD2; J: TRBJ2-7; CDR3: CASSDLAGGSEQYF; DNA: TGTGCCAGCAGCGATCTAGCGGGAGGAAGTGAGCAGTACTTC
size: NA; V: TRBV19; D: TRBD1; J: TRBJ1-2; CDR3: CASSPRQGSSFNYGYTF; DNA: TGTGCCAGTAGTCCCCGACAGGGGTCCTCCTTTAACTATGGCTACACCTTC
size: NA; V: TRBV29-1; D: NA; J: TRBJ2-1; CDR3: CSVAAQGAVNEQFF; DNA: TGCAGCGTAGCTGCTCAAGGGGCGGTCAATGAGCAGTTCTTC
size: NA; V: TRBV27; D: TRBD2; J: TRBJ2-1; CDR3: CASSPLAGSRNNEQFF; DNA: TGTGCCAGCAGCCCCCTAGCGGGCTCCCGTAACAATGAGCAGTTCTTC
size: NA; V: TRBV5-4; D: NA; J: TRBJ1-3; CDR3: CASSMAGGRTGNTIYF; DNA: TGTGCCAGCAGCATGGCGGGGGGTAGGACTGGAAACACCATATATTTT
size: NA; V: TRBV4-3; D: TRBD2; J: TRBJ2-3; CDR3: CASSQAEGGSADTQYF; DNA: TGCGCCAGCAGCCAAGCGGAGGGAGGGTCGGCAGATACGCAGTATTTT
size: NA; V: TRBV4-1; D: TRBD2; J: TRBJ2-7; CDR3: CASSQELGLAGDYEQYF; DNA: TGCGCCAGCAGCCAAGAGCTAGGACTAGCGGGAGACTACGAGCAGTACTTC
size: NA; V: TRBV7-8; D: NA; J: TRBJ2-7; CDR3: CASSPLGTGYEQYF; DNA: TGTGCCAGCAGCCCATTAGGGACTGGCTACGAGCAGTACTTC
size: NA; V: TRBV20-1; D: NA; J: TRBJ2-5; CDR3: CSAGGVETQYF; DNA: TGCAGTGCGGGAGGAGTAGAGACCCAGTACTTC
size: once; V: TRBV24-1; D: NA; J: TRBJ2-1; CDR3: CATSDPGLGEQFF; DNA: TGTGCCACCAGTGACCCCGGACTCGGTGAGCAGTTCTTC